A selection of T cell receptor beta chains follows, all from one sample in a study of T cell repertoires in cytomegalovirus infection. Via MiXCR, TCRdb re-called the reads, giving one row per CDR3 protein. The sample records roughly 120,000 distinct CDR3 sequences, under 35% being singletons. These receptors' targets are unknown. Sequenced material: CD8+ T cells from cultured PBMCs, taken from culture after CMV antigen stimulation. These receptors originate from a human donor in good health (CMV status not recorded). Some clones in this sample may be carry-over from other donors' samples. CDR3s include the opening cysteine and the closing phenylalanine or tryptophan. The order of the fields is D gene, J gene, clone size, V gene, CDR3 protein, CDR3 DNA. The D gene is left open where the match is weak. Where a row states a size, it is once, few, many or the class of an expanded clone; other rows omit it.

D gene: TRBD1
J gene: TRBJ2-7
clone size: NA
V gene: TRBV18
CDR3 protein: CASSRTGPDEQYF
CDR3 DNA: TGTGCCAGCTCTCGGACAGGGCCTGACGAGCAGTACTTC

D gene: NA
J gene: TRBJ1-1
clone size: few
V gene: TRBV5-6
CDR3 protein: CASSLGALGGSEAFF
CDR3 DNA: TGTGCCAGCAGCTTGGGGGCCCTTGGAGGATCTGAAGCTTTCTTT

D gene: TRBD1
J gene: TRBJ2-1
clone size: many
V gene: TRBV11-3
CDR3 protein: CASSSRGQGAGPYNEQFF
CDR3 DNA: TGTGCCAGCAGCTCGAGGGGGCAGGGGGCCGGGCCCTACAATGAGCAGTTCTTC

D gene: NA
J gene: TRBJ2-2
clone size: NA
V gene: TRBV19
CDR3 protein: CASSIDARNTGELFF
CDR3 DNA: TGTGCCAGTAGTATAGATGCCAGGAACACCGGGGAGCTGTTTTTT

D gene: NA
J gene: TRBJ1-1
clone size: NA
V gene: TRBV6-2/TRBV6-3
CDR3 protein: CASSYNGGATEAFF
CDR3 DNA: TGTGCCAGCAGTTACAACGGGGGTGCTACTGAAGCTTTCTTT

D gene: TRBD1
J gene: TRBJ1-2
clone size: NA
V gene: TRBV7-4
CDR3 protein: CASRHDRDSNYGYTF
CDR3 DNA: TGTGCCAGCAGACACGACAGGGACTCAAACTATGGCTACACCTTC

D gene: NA
J gene: TRBJ1-1
clone size: few
V gene: TRBV7-9
CDR3 protein: CASSLEAHNEAFF
CDR3 DNA: TGTGCCAGCAGCCTCGAGGCTCACAACGAAGCTTTCTTT

D gene: NA
J gene: TRBJ2-5
clone size: few
V gene: TRBV7-3
CDR3 protein: CASSLRRGAQETQYF
CDR3 DNA: TGTGCCAGCAGCTTACGTCGGGGCGCACAAGAGACCCAGTACTTC

D gene: TRBD2
J gene: TRBJ2-7
clone size: few
V gene: TRBV19
CDR3 protein: CASSTSGGYYEQYF
CDR3 DNA: TGTGCCAGTTCGACTAGCGGGGGATACTACGAGCAGTACTTC

D gene: NA
J gene: TRBJ2-7
clone size: NA
V gene: TRBV9
CDR3 protein: CANSGGQGIYEQYF
CDR3 DNA: TGTGCCAACAGCGGCGGACAAGGGATCTACGAGCAGTACTTC

D gene: TRBD1
J gene: TRBJ2-1
clone size: few
V gene: TRBV7-6
CDR3 protein: CASSLARGSSYNEQFF
CDR3 DNA: TGTGCCAGCAGCTTAGCCAGGGGGAGCTCCTACAATGAGCAGTTCTTC

D gene: NA
J gene: TRBJ1-1
clone size: few
V gene: TRBV11-1
CDR3 protein: CASSYRVVTEAFF
CDR3 DNA: TGTGCCAGCAGCTACCGGGTGGTCACTGAAGCTTTCTTT

D gene: NA
J gene: TRBJ2-7
clone size: few
V gene: TRBV24-1
CDR3 protein: CATSDSEGRSYEQYF
CDR3 DNA: TGTGCCACCAGTGACTCCGAAGGACGTTCCTACGAGCAGTACTTC

D gene: NA
J gene: TRBJ1-2
clone size: few
V gene: TRBV7-2
CDR3 protein: CASSLAGSNYGYTF
CDR3 DNA: TGTGCCAGCAGCTTAGCGGGGTCTAACTATGGCTACACCTTC

D gene: NA
J gene: TRBJ1-3
clone size: few
V gene: TRBV6-5
CDR3 protein: CASSYSGISHSGNTIYF
CDR3 DNA: TGTGCCAGCAGTTACTCGGGGATAAGTCACTCTGGAAACACCATATATTTT

D gene: NA
J gene: TRBJ2-5
clone size: NA
V gene: TRBV7-9
CDR3 protein: CASSGSGPHQETQYF
CDR3 DNA: TGTGCCAGCAGCGGATCCGGACCCCACCAAGAGACCCAGTACTTC

D gene: NA
J gene: TRBJ1-2
clone size: NA
V gene: TRBV12-3/TRBV12-4
CDR3 protein: CASSRSVGRIYGYTF
CDR3 DNA: TGTGCCAGCAGCCGTTCCGTGGGACGGATATATGGCTACACCTTC

D gene: NA
J gene: TRBJ2-3
clone size: few
V gene: TRBV5-1
CDR3 protein: CASSLEFRPSTDTQYF
CDR3 DNA: TGCGCCAGCAGCTTGGAATTTAGGCCTAGCACAGATACGCAGTATTTT

D gene: TRBD1
J gene: TRBJ2-1
clone size: NA
V gene: TRBV20-1
CDR3 protein: CSARAWETGTGSYNEQFF
CDR3 DNA: TGCAGTGCTAGAGCTTGGGAAACCGGGACAGGGAGCTACAATGAGCAGTTCTTC

D gene: TRBD1
J gene: TRBJ1-5
clone size: many
V gene: TRBV4-3
CDR3 protein: CASSQDWTGYNQPQHF
CDR3 DNA: TGCGCCAGCAGCCAAGACTGGACAGGCTACAATCAGCCCCAGCATTTT

D gene: NA
J gene: TRBJ1-1
clone size: many
V gene: TRBV7-2
CDR3 protein: CASSFGGWTEAFF
CDR3 DNA: TGTGCCAGCAGCTTCGGGGGATGGACTGAAGCTTTCTTT

D gene: TRBD1
J gene: TRBJ1-1
clone size: few
V gene: TRBV6-1
CDR3 protein: CASSYSQGGTEAFF
CDR3 DNA: TGTGCCAGCAGTTATTCCCAGGGGGGCACTGAAGCTTTCTTT

D gene: NA
J gene: TRBJ2-1
clone size: NA
V gene: TRBV4-1
CDR3 protein: CASSQDGAAGGELNEQFF
CDR3 DNA: TGCGCCAGCAGCCAAGATGGCGCCGCGGGTGGGGAACTCAATGAGCAGTTCTTC

D gene: NA
J gene: TRBJ2-7
clone size: many
V gene: TRBV7-2
CDR3 protein: CASSLVLGGRDYEQYF
CDR3 DNA: TGTGCCAGCAGCTTAGTACTTGGAGGCAGGGACTACGAGCAGTACTTC

D gene: NA
J gene: TRBJ1-5
clone size: NA
V gene: TRBV4-2
CDR3 protein: CASSQAGVSNQPQHF
CDR3 DNA: TGTGCCAGCAGCCAAGCCGGGGTTAGCAATCAGCCCCAGCATTTT

D gene: NA
J gene: TRBJ2-5
clone size: NA
V gene: TRBV7-9
CDR3 protein: CASSTGERRTQETQYF
CDR3 DNA: TGTGCCAGCAGCACCGGCGAAAGAAGGACCCAAGAGACCCAGTACTTC

D gene: TRBD2
J gene: TRBJ2-7
clone size: few
V gene: TRBV5-4
CDR3 protein: CASSFRGGSYEQYF
CDR3 DNA: TGTGCCAGCAGCTTCCGGGGGGGTTCCTACGAGCAGTACTTC

D gene: NA
J gene: TRBJ2-7
clone size: few
V gene: TRBV12-3/TRBV12-4
CDR3 protein: CASSFSRRHEQYF
CDR3 DNA: TGTGCCAGCAGTTTCAGTCGCCGGCACGAGCAGTACTTC

D gene: TRBD2
J gene: TRBJ2-5
clone size: NA
V gene: TRBV27
CDR3 protein: CASSFASGQETQYF
CDR3 DNA: TGTGCCAGCAGTTTCGCTAGCGGGCAAGAGACCCAGTACTTC

D gene: NA
J gene: TRBJ1-5
clone size: NA
V gene: TRBV6-6
CDR3 protein: CASRPPGWDQPQHF
CDR3 DNA: TGTGCCAGCAGGCCTCCGGGATGGGATCAGCCCCAGCATTTT

D gene: TRBD1
J gene: TRBJ1-4
clone size: NA
V gene: TRBV5-1
CDR3 protein: CASSRDRSREKLFF
CDR3 DNA: TGCGCCAGCAGTCGGGACAGGTCAAGAGAAAAACTGTTTTTT

D gene: NA
J gene: TRBJ1-6
clone size: NA
V gene: TRBV13
CDR3 protein: CASSSYVGRRPNSPLHF
CDR3 DNA: TGTGCCAGCAGCTCATACGTAGGGCGAAGACCAAATTCACCCCTCCACTTT

D gene: NA
J gene: TRBJ1-4
clone size: few
V gene: TRBV7-2
CDR3 protein: CASSFGAEKLFF
CDR3 DNA: TGTGCCAGCAGCTTCGGTGCTGAAAAACTGTTTTTT

D gene: NA
J gene: TRBJ1-5
clone size: NA
V gene: TRBV5-1
CDR3 protein: CASSLRGGSNQPQHF
CDR3 DNA: TGCGCCAGCAGCTTGAGAGGAGGTAGCAATCAGCCCCAGCATTTT

D gene: NA
J gene: TRBJ1-5
clone size: NA
V gene: TRBV2
CDR3 protein: CASSLRDAWPQHF
CDR3 DNA: TGTGCCAGCAGCCTCCGGGACGCCTGGCCCCAGCATTTT

D gene: NA
J gene: TRBJ2-2
clone size: once
V gene: TRBV9
CDR3 protein: CASSVKGADTGELFF
CDR3 DNA: TGTGCCAGCAGCGTAAAAGGGGCGGACACCGGGGAGCTGTTTTTT

D gene: TRBD1
J gene: TRBJ1-6
clone size: many
V gene: TRBV7-2
CDR3 protein: CASSTRQGSNSPLHF
CDR3 DNA: TGTGCCAGCAGCACCAGACAGGGATCCAATTCACCCCTCCACTTT

D gene: NA
J gene: TRBJ2-2
clone size: NA
V gene: TRBV28
CDR3 protein: CASSLVDGARGTGELFF
CDR3 DNA: TGTGCCAGCAGTTTGGTCGATGGGGCTAGGGGCACCGGGGAGCTGTTTTTT

D gene: NA
J gene: TRBJ2-1
clone size: NA
V gene: TRBV27
CDR3 protein: CASSFQGPYNEQFF
CDR3 DNA: TGTGCCAGCAGTTTTCAGGGTCCCTACAATGAGCAGTTCTTC

D gene: NA
J gene: TRBJ1-1
clone size: few
V gene: TRBV7-8
CDR3 protein: CASSSRGNTEAFF
CDR3 DNA: TGTGCCAGCAGCTCCAGGGGGAACACTGAAGCTTTCTTT

D gene: NA
J gene: TRBJ2-2
clone size: few
V gene: TRBV5-1
CDR3 protein: CASNQGDSWTGELFF
CDR3 DNA: TGCGCCAGCAACCAAGGGGACTCTTGGACCGGGGAGCTGTTTTTT

D gene: NA
J gene: TRBJ2-7
clone size: NA
V gene: TRBV27
CDR3 protein: CASSFLGDPPGEQYF
CDR3 DNA: TGTGCCAGCAGCTTTCTGGGCGACCCCCCGGGCGAGCAGTACTTC

D gene: TRBD1
J gene: TRBJ1-2
clone size: NA
V gene: TRBV27
CDR3 protein: CASSLQGAHGYTF
CDR3 DNA: TGTGCCAGCAGTTTACAGGGGGCTCATGGCTACACCTTC

D gene: TRBD2
J gene: TRBJ2-5
clone size: NA
V gene: TRBV6-6
CDR3 protein: CASSSRLAGVQETQYF
CDR3 DNA: TGTGCCAGCAGCTCCAGACTAGCGGGGGTCCAAGAGACCCAGTACTTC

D gene: NA
J gene: TRBJ2-7
clone size: NA
V gene: TRBV28
CDR3 protein: CASSPDQGISYEQYF
CDR3 DNA: TGTGCCAGCAGTCCCGACCAGGGGATTTCCTACGAGCAGTACTTC

D gene: NA
J gene: TRBJ1-4
clone size: many
V gene: TRBV7-2
CDR3 protein: CASSSEGGWLDEKLFF
CDR3 DNA: TGTGCCAGCAGCTCCGAGGGCGGGTGGTTGGATGAAAAACTGTTTTTT

D gene: TRBD1
J gene: TRBJ2-7
clone size: NA
V gene: TRBV4-1
CDR3 protein: CASSQGTGRVYEQYF
CDR3 DNA: TGCGCCAGCAGCCAGGGGACAGGGAGGGTCTACGAGCAGTACTTC

D gene: NA
J gene: TRBJ1-2
clone size: NA
V gene: TRBV6-2/TRBV6-3
CDR3 protein: CASSSTGLSYGYTF
CDR3 DNA: TGTGCCAGCAGTTCTACAGGGCTTTCCTATGGCTACACCTTC

D gene: TRBD2
J gene: TRBJ2-3
clone size: many
V gene: TRBV12-3/TRBV12-4
CDR3 protein: CASSHLGRGLAGVRDTQYF
CDR3 DNA: TGTGCCAGCAGTCACCTAGGGCGTGGACTAGCGGGGGTGCGGGATACGCAGTATTTT

D gene: NA
J gene: TRBJ1-2
clone size: NA
V gene: TRBV4-1
CDR3 protein: CASSQSINYGYTF
CDR3 DNA: TGCGCCAGCAGCCAATCGATTAACTATGGCTACACCTTC

D gene: NA
J gene: TRBJ1-1
clone size: few
V gene: TRBV7-8
CDR3 protein: CASSFGTDTEAFF
CDR3 DNA: TGTGCCAGCAGCTTCGGGACTGACACTGAAGCTTTCTTT

D gene: TRBD1
J gene: TRBJ2-7
clone size: few
V gene: TRBV28
CDR3 protein: CATTDRAYEQYF
CDR3 DNA: TGTGCCACCACTGACAGGGCCTACGAGCAGTACTTC

D gene: TRBD1
J gene: TRBJ1-6
clone size: NA
V gene: TRBV19
CDR3 protein: CASSIQGADSPLHF
CDR3 DNA: TGTGCCAGTAGTATACAGGGGGCTGATTCACCCCTCCACTTT

D gene: TRBD1
J gene: TRBJ1-1
clone size: NA
V gene: TRBV10-3
CDR3 protein: CAIKGTGGHTEAFF
CDR3 DNA: TGTGCCATCAAAGGGACAGGGGGCCACACTGAAGCTTTCTTT

D gene: TRBD2
J gene: TRBJ2-7
clone size: NA
V gene: TRBV7-6
CDR3 protein: CASSLGGSAYEQYF
CDR3 DNA: TGTGCCAGCAGCTTGGGGGGGTCTGCCTACGAGCAGTACTTC

D gene: NA
J gene: TRBJ2-3
clone size: few
V gene: TRBV7-2
CDR3 protein: CASSLGLEIDTQYF
CDR3 DNA: TGTGCCAGCAGCTTGGGACTCGAGATAGATACGCAGTATTTT

D gene: NA
J gene: TRBJ1-2
clone size: few
V gene: TRBV6-5
CDR3 protein: CASSYSLGGSGYTF
CDR3 DNA: TGTGCCAGCAGTTACTCGTTGGGGGGTTCTGGCTACACCTTC

D gene: NA
J gene: TRBJ1-1
clone size: few
V gene: TRBV7-7
CDR3 protein: CASSRMGGDTEAFF
CDR3 DNA: TGTGCTAGCAGCCGGATGGGGGGAGACACTGAAGCTTTCTTT

D gene: TRBD1
J gene: TRBJ2-1
clone size: few
V gene: TRBV7-9
CDR3 protein: CASSSGQGRHEQFF
CDR3 DNA: TGTGCCAGCAGCTCGGGACAGGGTCGTCATGAGCAGTTCTTC